These 8 T cell receptor beta chains were all obtained from the same sample, sequenced in a study of T-cell reconstitution after alpha-beta-depleted transplantation in children. Researchers prepared the TCRbeta library using unique molecular identifiers, the study reports. Each CDR3 protein is one row after TCRdb ran MiXCR on the PCR reads. In the table there are fewer than 550,000 distinct CDR3 sequences, roughly a tenth of which are singletons. Sequencing was performed on PBMCs, taken before TCRalphabeta/CD19-depleted stem cell transplant. The receptors derive from a child aged 2-15 years with inherited bone marrow failure, due to receive a stem cell transplant.

CDR3 in amino acids: CATSRDPRLVGGGEQYF. DNA for the CDR3: TGTGCCACCAGCAGAGATCCCCGACTAGTAGGAGGGGGCGAGCAGTACTTC. The chain is built from TRBV15 and TRBJ2-7, with D possibly being TRBD1 or TRBD2 (6 bases each). The CDR3 sequence is 17 residues long. Trimming left V 0 bases short and J 6 bases short, with 21 bases between. Germline V gene data show CDR1 as LNHNV and CDR2 as YYDKDF (reference sequence).

This clonotype was detected ten times or more. The chain carries TRBV12-3 or TRBV12-4 and TRBJ1-1, with TRBD1 identical over 10 bases. V lost 7 bases and J lost 7; bases outside the gene matches: 6. The CDR3 runs to 13 residues. The CDR3 DNA sequence: TGTGCCAGCACCCGGGGACAGGGGAGTGAAGCTTTCTTT. This encodes CASTRGQGSEAFF.

V usage is TRBV11-1 and J usage is TRBJ2-7; D might be TRBD2 (5 bases). Trimming removed 0 bases at V and 6 bases at J, with 12 bases between. The CDR3 extends over 14 amino acids. Germline CDR1 and CDR2: SGHAT and FQDESV (reference sequence). The DNA for the CDR3 is TGTGCCAGCAGCTTAGCGGGAGAACTAAGCGAGCAGTACTTC. It translates to CASSLAGELSEQYF.

There are many counts of this clonotype. The chain combines TRBV27 with TRBJ2-6; D is undetermined. CDR3 length: 14 amino acids. Looked up from germline, CDR1 is MNHEY and CDR2 is SMNVEV (reference sequence). V was shortened by 7 bases and J by 2 bases, with 9 bases between the two germline ends. CDR3 loop: CASTQFAGANVLTF. The CDR3 DNA sequence: TGTGCCAGCACTCAATTTGCTGGGGCCAACGTCCTGACTTTC.

This clonotype was recorded at least ten times. V gene TRBV12-3 or TRBV12-4 combines with J gene TRBJ2-1; TRBD1 aligns across 7 bases. V dropped 3 bases and J dropped 7; count of bases not matched to a gene: 12. The CDR3 contains 16 residues. The CDR3 protein is CASSFPDRDRLNEQFF. In DNA form, the CDR3 reads TGTGCCAGCAGTTTCCCAGACAGGGATCGGCTGAATGAGCAGTTCTTC.

Comment on this clonotype: A read error is likely, as this CDR3 ends without the conserved phenylalanine or tryptophan. The V call is TRBV28, the J call TRBJ1-1; the D is unclear. Trimming removed 2 bases from V and 2 bases from J, with 9 bases in between. The V gene's germline CDR1 is MDHEN and CDR2 SYDVKM. The CDR3 has 14 amino acids. The CDR3 DNA reads TGTGCCAGCAGTTTAGGCCAGAGAAACACTGAAGCTTTCTCT. Translating gives CASSLGQRNTEAFS.

There are a few counts of this clonotype. This rearrangement joins TRBV11-2 to TRBJ2-7; D is unclear. The ends were cut back, 5 bases at V and 3 bases at J, with 5 bases in the middle. This CDR3 is built from 11 residues. CDR1 and CDR2 (germline): SGHAT, FQNNGV. The CDR3 DNA sequence: TGTGCCAGCAGCCAACACTACGAGCAGTACTTC. Amino acid sequence: CASSQHYEQYF.

This chain links TRBV28 with TRBJ2-5, with a weak D call TRBD1 (7 bases). Germline assignment: CDR1 MDHEN and CDR2 SYDVKM. There are 14 residues in the CDR3. V was shortened by 4 bases and J by 4 bases, with 13 bases between the two germline ends. The CDR3 DNA reads as TGTGCCAGCAGTTCAGGAGGGGGCCGAGAGACCCAGTACTTC. Protein product: CASSSGGGRETQYF. Together with reference TRBV28 and TRBJ2-5, the CDR3 gives the full variable domain: DVKVTQSSRYLVKRTGEKVFLECVQDMDHENMFWYRQDPGLGLRLIYFSYDVKMKEKGDIPEGYSVSREKKERFSLILESASTNQTSMYLCASSSGGGRETQYFGPGTRLLVL.